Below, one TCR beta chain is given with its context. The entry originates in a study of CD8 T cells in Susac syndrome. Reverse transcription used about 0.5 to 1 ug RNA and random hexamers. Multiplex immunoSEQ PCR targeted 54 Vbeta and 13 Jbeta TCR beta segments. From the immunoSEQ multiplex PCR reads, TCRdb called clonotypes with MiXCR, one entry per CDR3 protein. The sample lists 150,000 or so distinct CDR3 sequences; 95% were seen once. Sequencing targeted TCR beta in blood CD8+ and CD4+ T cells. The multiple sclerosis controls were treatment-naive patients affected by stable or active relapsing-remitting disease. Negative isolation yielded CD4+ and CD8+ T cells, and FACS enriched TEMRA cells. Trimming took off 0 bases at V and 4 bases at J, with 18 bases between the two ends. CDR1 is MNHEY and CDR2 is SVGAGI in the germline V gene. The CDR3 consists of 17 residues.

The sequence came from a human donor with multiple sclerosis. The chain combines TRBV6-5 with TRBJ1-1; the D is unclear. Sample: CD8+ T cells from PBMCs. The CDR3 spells CASSYSNGRYEGTEAFF. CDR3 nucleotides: TGTGCCAGCAGTTACTCGAACGGACGGTATGAGGGCACTGAAGCTTTCTTT.